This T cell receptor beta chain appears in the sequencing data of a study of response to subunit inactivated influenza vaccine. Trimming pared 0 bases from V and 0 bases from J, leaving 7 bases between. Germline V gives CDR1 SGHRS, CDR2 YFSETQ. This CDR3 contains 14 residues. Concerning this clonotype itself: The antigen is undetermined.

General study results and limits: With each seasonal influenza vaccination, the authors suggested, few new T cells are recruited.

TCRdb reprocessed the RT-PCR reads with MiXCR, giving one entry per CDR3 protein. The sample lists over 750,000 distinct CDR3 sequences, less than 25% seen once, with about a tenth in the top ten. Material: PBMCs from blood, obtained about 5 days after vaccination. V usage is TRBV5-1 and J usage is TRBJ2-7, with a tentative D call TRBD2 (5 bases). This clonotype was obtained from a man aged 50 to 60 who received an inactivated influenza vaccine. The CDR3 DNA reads TGCGCCAGCAGCTTGGCCGCGGGCTCCTACGAGCAGTACTTC. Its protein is CASSLAAGSYEQYF.